Described below is a single TCR beta chain sequence and its context. Adults between about 18 and 89 years of age took part from about two dozen US areas. Allocation to cohorts depended on clinical history reported by the participants. This sample was included in a study of blood T cell repertoires in COVID-19. Clones were read by immunoSEQ multiplex PCR, and TCRdb kept only the in-frame ones, dropping some. The sample consists of 310,000 or so clones, about nine tenths of them appearing once. V was pared by 1 base and J by 7 bases, with 11 bases between. This CDR3 comprises 14 residues. Germline V gives CDR1 SGHDN, CDR2 FVKESK.

V and J are TRBV14 and TRBJ2-1, with D possibly being TRBD1 (6 bases). Sequencing was carried out using PBMCs or T cells enriched from blood (not recorded which). The source is a woman younger than 35 who had recovered from COVID-19. This CDR3 is CASSQVNTGNEQFF. The CDR3 DNA follows: TGTGCCAGCAGCCAAGTAAACACAGGGAATGAGCAGTTCTTC. The full variable domain, rest sourced from reference TRBV14 and TRBJ2-1, is EAGVTQFPSHSVIEKGQTVTLRCDPISGHDNLYWYRRVMGKEIKFLLHFVKESKQDESGMPNNRFLAERTGGTYSTLKVQPAELEDSGVYFCASSQVNTGNEQFFGPGTRLTVL.